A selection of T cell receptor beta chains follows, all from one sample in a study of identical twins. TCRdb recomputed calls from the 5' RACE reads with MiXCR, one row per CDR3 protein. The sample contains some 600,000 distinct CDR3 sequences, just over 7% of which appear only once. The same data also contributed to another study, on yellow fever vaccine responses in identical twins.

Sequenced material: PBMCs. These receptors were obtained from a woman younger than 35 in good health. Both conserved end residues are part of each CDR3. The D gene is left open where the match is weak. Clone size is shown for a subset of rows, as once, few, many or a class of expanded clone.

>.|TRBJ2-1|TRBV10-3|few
TGTGCCATCCGCGATGTGGGTGGCAGGGGATCGTACAATGAGCAGTTCTTC
CAIRDVGGRGSYNEQFF
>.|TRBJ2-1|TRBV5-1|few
TGCGCCAGCAGCATCTCGACACCCTCCTACAATGAGCAGTTCTTC
CASSISTPSYNEQFF
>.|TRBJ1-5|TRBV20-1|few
TGCAGTGCTAGAGATGGCGCAGAGCTTAATCAGCCCCAGCATTTT
CSARDGAELNQPQHF
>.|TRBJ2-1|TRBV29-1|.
TGCAGCGTTGAAGACGGGCGTAGCTCCTACAATGAGCAGTTCTTC
CSVEDGRSSYNEQFF
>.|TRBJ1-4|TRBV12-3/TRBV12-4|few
TGTGCCAGCAGTTTAGACGGGGGAAGTGAAAAACTGTTTTTT
CASSLDGGSEKLFF
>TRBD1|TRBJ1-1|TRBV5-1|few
TGCGCCAGCAGCCCGGCCCAGGGGGCTTTTTCGGACACTGAAGCTTTCTTT
CASSPAQGAFSDTEAFF
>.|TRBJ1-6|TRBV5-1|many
TGCGCCAGCAGCTTGGAGGGACGGAATAATTCACCCCTCCACTTT
CASSLEGRNNSPLHF
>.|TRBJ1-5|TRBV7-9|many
TGTGCCAGCAGCTCTGACAGGTTAAATCAGCCCCAGCATTTT
CASSSDRLNQPQHF
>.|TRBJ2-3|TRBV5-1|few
TGCGCCAGCAGCTTGGGAGGACAGTTCTACACAGATACGCAGTATTTT
CASSLGGQFYTDTQYF
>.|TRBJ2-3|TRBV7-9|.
TGTGCCAGCAGCTCCCGCCGGGAAATAACAGATACGCAGTATTTT
CASSSRREITDTQYF
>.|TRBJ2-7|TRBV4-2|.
TGTGCCAGCAGCCAATTGGTCGGGGACGAGCAGTACTTC
CASSQLVGDEQYF
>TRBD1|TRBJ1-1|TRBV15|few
TGTGCCACACGGACAGGGGGCCTTTCTTTCTTT
CATRTGGLSFF
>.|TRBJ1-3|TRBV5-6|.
TGTGCCAGCAGCCCCAGACTGACCTTTTCTGGAAACACCATATATTTT
CASSPRLTFSGNTIYF
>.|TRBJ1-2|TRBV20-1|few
TGCAGTGCTAACTTTTCACCGGGGGGCTACACCTTC
CSANFSPGGYTF
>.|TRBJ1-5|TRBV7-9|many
TGTGCCAGCAGCTTTGAGGGGTTCGGCGATCAGCCCCAGCATTTT
CASSFEGFGDQPQHF
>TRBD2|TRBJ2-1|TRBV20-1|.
TGCAGTGCTAGAAAAACCGGACTAGCGGCCAATGAGCAGTTCTTC
CSARKTGLAANEQFF
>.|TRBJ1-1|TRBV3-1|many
TGTGCCAGCAGCCAGGCCCCGGGTGAAGCTTTCTTT
CASSQAPGEAFF
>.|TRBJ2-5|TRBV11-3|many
TGTGCCAGCAGCTTGGGCAGGGTACGGGAGACCCAGTACTTC
CASSLGRVRETQYF
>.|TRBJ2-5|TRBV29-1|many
TGCAGCGTTGAGGACCGACTGGGTCGACAAGAGACCCAGTACTTC
CSVEDRLGRQETQYF
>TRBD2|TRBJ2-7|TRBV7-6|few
TGTGCCAGCAGCCCACTAGCGGGAGGTGGTTACGAGCAGTACTTC
CASSPLAGGGYEQYF
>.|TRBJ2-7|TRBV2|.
TGTGCCAGCAATTGGGGCCAGAGCGAGCAGTACTTC
CASNWGQSEQYF
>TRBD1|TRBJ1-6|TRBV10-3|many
TGTGCCATCAGTAACAGGGGAGTAGATTCACCCCTCCACTTT
CAISNRGVDSPLHF
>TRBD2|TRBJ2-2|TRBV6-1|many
TGTGCCAGCAGTGCGACTAGCGGGAGAAATCGGGGCGGGGAGCTGTTTTTT
CASSATSGRNRGGELFF
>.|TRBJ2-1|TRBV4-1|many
TGCGCCAGCAGCCAAGATAGCGGGAGGACAGGGGTTCGCAATGAGCAGTTCTTC
CASSQDSGRTGVRNEQFF
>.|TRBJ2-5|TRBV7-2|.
TGTGCCAGCAGCAAACCCCGTTACCAAGAGACCCAGTACTTC
CASSKPRYQETQYF
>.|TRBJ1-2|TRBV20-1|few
TGCAGTGCTACTAGTTTCGGGGGGCGAGACTATGGCTACACCTTC
CSATSFGGRDYGYTF
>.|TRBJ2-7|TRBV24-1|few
TGTGCCACCAGTGATGGCCACCTACGGGAGCAGTACTTC
CATSDGHLREQYF
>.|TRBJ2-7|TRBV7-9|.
TGTGCCGGCCGGGGGGACACCTACGAGCAGTACTTC
CAGRGDTYEQYF
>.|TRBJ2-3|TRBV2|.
TGTGCCAGCAGTGAGGGGACGAGCAACACAGATACGCAGTATTTT
CASSEGTSNTDTQYF
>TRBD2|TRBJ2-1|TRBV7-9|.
TGTGCCAGCAGCGGGGGAGCGGGGGGCCGCTCCTACAATGAGCAGTTCTTC
CASSGGAGGRSYNEQFF
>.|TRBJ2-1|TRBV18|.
TGTGCCAGCTCACTACCCGGGAGCCACTCCTACAATGAGCAGTTCTTC
CASSLPGSHSYNEQFF
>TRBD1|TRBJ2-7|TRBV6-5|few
TGTGCCAGCAGTTACGAGGGGACAGTCTCCTACGAGCAGTACTTC
CASSYEGTVSYEQYF
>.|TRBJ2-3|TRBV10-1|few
TGCGCCAGCAGTGAGTCCGTGTCCTCCCACACGGTGGATACGCAGTATTTT
CASSESVSSHTVDTQYF
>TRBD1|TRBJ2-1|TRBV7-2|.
TGTGCCAGCAGCCGACAGGGTGATAGCAATGAGCAGTTCTTC
CASSRQGDSNEQFF
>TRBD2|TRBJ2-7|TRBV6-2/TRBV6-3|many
TGTGCCAGCAGTTCCCGACTAGCGGGAGTCAACGAGCAGTACTTC
CASSSRLAGVNEQYF
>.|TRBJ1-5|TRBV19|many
TGTGCCAGTAGTCAAGGGTTCTCCGATAATCAGCCCCAGCATTTT
CASSQGFSDNQPQHF
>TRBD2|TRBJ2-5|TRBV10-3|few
TGTGCCATCAGTGAACCAGGACTAGCGGGGGGAGAGACCCAGTACTTC
CAISEPGLAGGETQYF
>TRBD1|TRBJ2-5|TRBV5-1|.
TGCGCCAGCAGCCCAACGGGACAGGGCAAGGAGACCCAGTACTTC
CASSPTGQGKETQYF
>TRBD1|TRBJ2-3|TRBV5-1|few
TGCGCCAGCAGCTTGGCGGGACAGGGACTCACAGATACGCAGTATTTT
CASSLAGQGLTDTQYF
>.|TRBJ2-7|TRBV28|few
TGTGCCAGCAGTTTCGGGGACCAGACCTACGAGCAGTACTTC
CASSFGDQTYEQYF